This TCR beta chain came from a study of vaccination and CD4 T cells after COVID-19. Background on the study: Median draw time for post-COVID samples was under 120 days post-diagnosis (range 35 to 161).

CDR3 length: 15 residues. Germline V lookup: CDR1 KGHSH, CDR2 LQKENI. The V and J ends lost 3 bases and 2 bases, in that order; junction bases with no gene match: 2. Cultured CD4+ T-cell DNA underwent Oncomine TCR Beta short-read sequencing. TCRdb processed the PCR reads anew with MiXCR; each CDR3 protein has one entry. The sample records 1,300 to 1,500 distinct CDR3 sequences, around 13% being singletons. Details on this clonotype: The antigen is undetermined.

Treatment in this sample: approximately 9-day PBMC culture with coronavirus spike peptide pools or control peptides (ViraFEST assay). During the years 2011-2018, before the COVID-19 pandemic, the unexposed donor's CD4+ T cells were collected. J is TRBJ2-7 and V is TRBV18; 12 nucleotides match TRBD2. The clonotype originates from a human donor in good health. Sequencing was performed on CD4+ T cells from blood, cultured in vitro. This chain's CDR3 is CASSPGLAGTYEQYF. The CDR3 coding sequence is TGTGCCAGCTCACCTGGACTAGCGGGAACCTACGAGCAGTACTTC. Together with reference TRBV18 and TRBJ2-7, the CDR3 gives the full variable domain: NAGVMQNPRHLVRRRGQEARLRCSPMKGHSHVYWYRQLPEEGLKFMVYLQKENIIDESGMPKERFSAEFPKEGPSILRIQQVVRGDSAAYFCASSPGLAGTYEQYFGPGTRLTVT.